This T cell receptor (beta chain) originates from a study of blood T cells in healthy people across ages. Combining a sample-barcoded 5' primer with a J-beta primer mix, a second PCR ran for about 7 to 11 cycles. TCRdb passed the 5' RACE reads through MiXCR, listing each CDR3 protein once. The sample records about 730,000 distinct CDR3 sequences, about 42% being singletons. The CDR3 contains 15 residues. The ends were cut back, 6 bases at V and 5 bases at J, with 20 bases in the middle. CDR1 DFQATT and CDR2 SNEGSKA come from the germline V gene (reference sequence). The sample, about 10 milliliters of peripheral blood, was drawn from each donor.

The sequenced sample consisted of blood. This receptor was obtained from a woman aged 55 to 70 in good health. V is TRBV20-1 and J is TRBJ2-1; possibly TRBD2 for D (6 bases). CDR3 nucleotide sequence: TGCAGTGCCTCTTCTTCCGGGACTGCAAACAATGAGCAGTTCTTC. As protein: CSASSSGTANNEQFF.